Listed below are T cell receptor beta chains from one sample, sequenced in a study of cytotoxic CD8 clonotypes in ibrutinib-treated CLL. Only in-frame clones appear in the TCRdb table, and some are missing; sequencing was by immunoSEQ multiplex PCR. The sample gives 30,000 to 40,000 clones, approximately 69% of which show up once; about a quarter is in the top ten. Sample: PBMCs, taken before ibrutinib treatment. The source is a human donor with chronic lymphocytic leukemia. CDR3s include the opening cysteine and the closing phenylalanine or tryptophan.

j_call	v_call	cdr3_aa
TRBJ2-3	TRBV4-1	CASSQDGLAGADTQYF
TRBJ2-1	TRBV19	CASSIVARSSYNEQFF
TRBJ1-2	TRBV11-3	CASSSNRVAPYKGYTF
TRBJ1-1	TRBV27	CASSLSRGGTEAFF
TRBJ1-2	TRBV4-3	CASSQPGSGYSGYTF
TRBJ2-5	TRBV5-1	CASSLPGETQYF
TRBJ2-1	TRBV2	CASSDGGLNEQFF
TRBJ1-3	TRBV7-2	CASSGDTSGNTIYF
TRBJ1-5	TRBV14	CASSGQGNQPQHF
TRBJ2-3	TRBV11-2	CASSLGGLAGSDTQYF
TRBJ2-7	TRBV11-3	CASSLGREYYEQYF
TRBJ2-2	TRBV9	CASSSVSGRDTGELFF
TRBJ2-3	TRBV2	CASRKMRPEGGTDTQYF
TRBJ1-2	TRBV19	CASSMGQGVYGYTF
TRBJ2-6	TRBV4-3	CASSLQGTGANVLTF
TRBJ2-2	TRBV7-6	CASSPRTSGGLNTGELFF
TRBJ2-3	TRBV10-3	CAIRARLDPGTDTQYF
TRBJ2-5	TRBV7-2	CASSLGSSGSQETQYF
TRBJ2-7	TRBV19	CASSSHWRGSSYEQYF
TRBJ1-5	TRBV18	CASSPGSNQPQHF
TRBJ1-1	TRBV7-9	CASSFQTGFNTEAFF
TRBJ2-7	TRBV4-2	CASSQDSSYEQYF
TRBJ1-3	TRBV7-2	CASSLVGSGNTIYF
TRBJ1-6	TRBV11-1	CASSLGDQIGSPLHF
TRBJ2-7	TRBV5-5	CASSWGQGVTYEQYF
TRBJ2-3	TRBV25-1	CASSEYISASTDTQYF
TRBJ2-1	TRBV7-2	CASSIQGLAGYNEQFF
TRBJ2-5	TRBV5-6	CASSFGAGGTQYF
TRBJ2-7	TRBV27	CASSQWGREFSLSYEQYF